This T cell receptor beta chain was sequenced for a study of STAT5B mutations in CD4+ large granular lymphocyte leukemia. About the research overall: The CDR3 'QG' motif was associated with a particular HLA allele among healthy donors.

Profiled with immunoSEQ multiplex PCR; TCRdb holds only in-frame clones, not every one. The sample lists over 35,000 clones; 75% to 85% were seen once. This clone appeared a single time. Germline V gene lookup returns CDR1 MNHNY and CDR2 SVGAGI (reference sequence). This CDR3 has 16 amino acids. V gave up 5 bases and J gave up 2 bases; unmatched junction bases: 10. The specimen sequenced was CD4+ T cells from blood buffy coats. The clonotype comes from a human donor in good health. The chain carries TRBV6-6 and TRBJ2-3; 7 bases map to TRBD2. The CDR3 coding sequence is TGTGCCAGCAGTAACCCACTAGCGATTCCCACAGATACGCAGTATTTT. Its translation is CASSNPLAIPTDTQYF.